Sample share makes the clone carrying this T cell receptor (beta chain) medium-sized. Its antigen is currently unknown. Germline assignment: CDR1 DFQATT and CDR2 SNEGSKA (reference sequence). The CDR3 spans 15 residues. After removal of 2 bases from V and 3 bases from J, the junction contained 7 bases not matched to a gene. Cultured CD4+ T-cell DNA underwent Oncomine TCR Beta short-read sequencing. Researchers extracted genomic DNA from CD4+ T cells that had been cultured. TCRdb used MiXCR to reprocess the PCR reads, holding one entry per CDR3 protein. The sample carries over 9,500 distinct CDR3 sequences, around 37% recorded once. The data stem from a study of vaccination and CD4 T cells after COVID-19. At the level of the study: Sampling post-COVID took place a median around 99 days after diagnosis (range 35 to 161).

Described treatment: roughly 10-day PBMC culture with coronavirus spike peptide pools or control peptides (ViraFEST assay). Investigators obtained the unexposed donor's CD4+ T cells before the COVID-19 pandemic (2011-2018). The gene calls are TRBV20-1 and TRBJ1-5; 7 nucleotides match TRBD1. The receptor was isolated from a human donor in good health. The specimen was CD4+ T cells from blood, cultured in vitro. This CDR3 is CSARSSGTVNQPQHF. CDR3 DNA: TGCAGTGCTAGATCTTCGGGGACAGTCAATCAGCCCCAGCATTTT.